The 32 T cell receptor beta chains presented below share a single source sample, sequenced in a study of blood T cell repertoires in COVID-19. Data came from immunoSEQ multiplex PCR; TCRdb stores just in-frame clones and leaves some out. The sample lists about 280,000 clones, around 84% seen once, with 2.5% in the top ten. Sequenced input: PBMCs or T cells enriched from blood (not recorded which). These TCRs come from a woman between 45 and 60 years old who had recovered from COVID-19.

This clone was observed a single time. The chain carries TRBV19 and TRBJ1-1; unclear D gene. Germline V gene data show CDR1 as LNHDA and CDR2 as SQIVND (reference sequence). Trimming stripped 6 bases from V and 5 bases from J, with 10 bases between. The CDR3 contains 12 residues. The CDR3 loop is CASSPSGTEAFF. CDR3 DNA: TGTGCCAGTAGCCCTTCGGGAACTGAAGCTTTCTTT.

V usage is TRBV27 and J usage is TRBJ2-1; no reliable D call. Per the germline V gene, CDR1 is MNHEY and CDR2 is SMNVEV (reference sequence). CDR3 length: 13 residues. V shed 0 bases and J shed 6 bases, with 6 bases lying between them. The CDR3 region has the DNA TGTGCCAGCAGTTTATCGAAGAGCAATGAGCAGTTCTTC. It codes for CASSLSKSNEQFF.

V is TRBV19 and J is TRBJ1-4, with D maybe TRBD1 (6 bases). CDR1 LNHDA and CDR2 SQIVND come from the germline V gene (reference sequence). V shed 7 bases and J shed 2 bases, with 14 bases lying between them. This CDR3 has 15 residues. CDR3 loop: CASTAAGATNEKLFF. CDR3 nucleotide sequence: TGTGCCAGTACCGCTGCAGGGGCTACTAATGAAAAACTGTTTTTT.

This chain connects TRBV5-1 to TRBJ2-3, with 9 bases that match TRBD2. V dropped 10 bases and J dropped 1; count of bases not matched to a gene: 13. Germline values: CDR1 SGHRS, CDR2 YFSETQ. This CDR3 is 16 amino acids long. The chain's CDR3 is CARRGRGGAGTDTQYF. CDR3 nucleotides: TGCGCCCGCCGAGGGCGCGGGGGGGCCGGCACAGATACGCAGTATTTT.

The V gene is TRBV19, the J gene TRBJ2-7; D is possibly TRBD2 (6 bases). V lost 2 bases to trimming and J lost 1 base, with 12 bases between them. The CDR3 extends over 15 amino acids. CDR1 is LNHDA, CDR2 SQIVND, per germline (reference sequence). Here the CDR3 reads CASSILAGKSYEQYF. The CDR3 DNA is TGTGCCAGTAGTATATTGGCGGGAAAGTCCTACGAGCAGTACTTC.

This clone showed up just once. The chain couples TRBV30 to TRBJ2-7; 7 bases fit TRBD1. After removal of 1 base from V and 3 bases from J, the junction contained 9 bases not matched to a gene. CDR3 length: 15 residues. CDR1 GTSNPN and CDR2 SVGIG come from the germline V gene (reference sequence). The CDR3 region has the DNA TGTGCCTGGAGTGGGGGTGACAGGGCCTTCTACGAGCAGTACTTC. Its protein product is CAWSGGDRAFYEQYF.

V gene TRBV6-2 or TRBV6-3 combines with J gene TRBJ1-5; D might be TRBD1 (6 bases). This CDR3 is 16 amino acids long. V was pared by 6 bases and J by 7 bases, with 22 bases between. Germline V gene data show CDR1 as MNHEY and CDR2 as SVGEGT. The CDR3 sequence is CASSRSIDRINQPQHF. CDR3 DNA: TGTGCCAGCAGCCGCTCGATCGACAGGATCAACCAGCCCCAGCATTTT.

This chain joins TRBV3-1 (or the pseudogene TRBV3-2) and TRBJ1-2; possibly TRBD1 for D (6 bases). V lost 4 bases and J lost 2, with 8 bases in between. In germline, CDR1 is LGHDT, CDR2 YNNKEL (reference sequence). CDR3 length equals 13 residues. CDR3 in amino acids: CASSPGDNYGYTF. The CDR3 nucleotides are TGTGCCAGCAGCCCAGGGGACAACTATGGCTACACCTTC.

This clone has just one count. The CDR3 loop reads CASSAQGLTSNEQFF. CDR3 sequence (DNA): TGTGCCAGCAGCGCGCAGGGCCTAACCTCCAATGAGCAGTTCTTC. V usage is TRBV9 and J usage is TRBJ2-1; a possible D gene is TRBD1 (5 bases). V lost 3 bases and J 6 bases, leaving 16 bases between the germline ends. The CDR3 consists of 15 residues. Looked up from germline, CDR1 is SGDLS and CDR2 is YYNGEE.

The chain is built from TRBV19 and TRBJ1-5; no clear D gene. V lost 10 bases, J lost 3 bases, and 16 bases lay in between. CDR1 LNHDA and CDR2 SQIVND come from the germline V gene (reference sequence). The CDR3 loop spans 14 amino acids. The DNA for the CDR3 is TGTGCCACGAAACCACGGGGTGACAATCAGCCCCAGCATTTT. Its translation: CATKPRGDNQPQHF.

The sample holds one count of this clone. The chain recombines TRBV28 with TRBJ1-1; D possibly corresponds to TRBD1 (5 bases). Germline assignment: CDR1 MDHEN and CDR2 SYDVKM. The CDR3 loop spans 13 amino acids. The germline V and J ends were trimmed by 4 bases and 10 bases, with 16 bases remaining between them. As DNA, the CDR3 is TGTGCCAGCAGTTATACCCCGACAGAGGCAGCTTTCTTT. Translation gives CASSYTPTEAAFF.

The rearrangement joins TRBV9 to TRBJ2-1, with TRBD1 as a possible D gene (6 bases). V lost 3 bases and J 3 bases, leaving 13 bases between the germline ends. Germline CDR1 and CDR2: SGDLS and YYNGEE. The CDR3 has 15 residues. As DNA, the CDR3 is TGTGCCAGCAGCGAACAGGGTAGGGGCTACAATGAGCAGTTCTTC. As protein: CASSEQGRGYNEQFF.

The V and J genes are TRBV7-9 and TRBJ2-3; 7 nucleotides match TRBD1. The CDR3 consists of 15 residues. Looked up from germline, CDR1 is SEHNR and CDR2 is FQNEAQ (reference sequence). V was pared by 3 bases and J by 4 bases, with 7 bases of the junction left unmatched. The DNA for the CDR3 is TGTGCCAGCAGCTTTCGACAGGGTAGGGCAGATACGCAGTATTTT. Translated: CASSFRQGRADTQYF.

The chain combines TRBV10-2 with TRBJ2-5, with TRBD1 matching 8 bases. The germline gives CDR1 WSHSY, CDR2 SAAADI. Trimming at V came to 3 bases and at J to 1 base, leaving 4 bases not matched to a gene. The CDR3 extends over 15 amino acids. The CDR3 nucleotides read TGCGCCAGCAGTGACGGCAGGGGGCCCCAAGAGACCCAGTACTTC. Translating it yields CASSDGRGPQETQYF.

The chain combines TRBV18 with TRBJ1-2; maybe TRBD1 (5 bases). Per the germline V gene, CDR1 is KGHSH and CDR2 is LQKENI. The CDR3 covers 12 residues. With 3 bases removed from V and 7 bases from J, the gap between germline ends came to 9 bases. This CDR3 reads CASSPDTSGYTF. CDR3 nucleotides: TGTGCCAGCTCACCGGACACGTCTGGCTACACCTTC.

V gene TRBV5-1 combines with J gene TRBJ2-5, with D possibly TRBD1 on 6 matching bases. CDR3 length: 14 residues. The V end was cut by 0 bases, the J end by 5 bases, with 11 bases between. CDR1 and CDR2 (germline): SGHRS, YFSETQ. The CDR3 DNA reads TGCGCCAGCAGCTTGGATTGGGGGCGGGAGACCCAGTACTTC. Protein: CASSLDWGRETQYF.

The rearrangement joins TRBV5-6 to TRBJ1-2, with 7 bases identical to TRBD1. J was trimmed by 1 base and V by 4 bases; bases with no gene match: 7. The CDR3 is 15 amino acids. Germline V gene data show CDR1 as SGHDT and CDR2 as YYEEEE. CDR3 in DNA: TGTGCCAGCAGCCATACAGGGGCGATTAACTATGGCTACACCTTC. It is translated as CASSHTGAINYGYTF. Full variable domain (outside the CDR3, taken from reference TRBV5-6 and TRBJ1-2): DAGVTQSPTHLIKTRGQQVTLRCSPKSGHDTVSWYQQALGQGPQFIFQYYEEEERQRGNFPDRFSGHQFPNYSSELNVNALLLGDSALYLCASSHTGAINYGYTFGSGTRLTVV.

The chain recombines TRBV2 with TRBJ1-2, with a tentative D call TRBD1 (5 bases). V lost 6 bases to trimming and J lost 4 bases, with 9 bases between them. Germline V lookup: CDR1 SNHLY, CDR2 FYNNEI. CDR3 length: 12 residues. The CDR3 nucleotides read TGTGCCAGCAGCAGGGCTCTCTATGGCTACACCTTC. Translated, it gives CASSRALYGYTF.

V usage is TRBV28 and J usage is TRBJ1-5; TRBD1 matches 7 bases. Germline V gives CDR1 MDHEN, CDR2 SYDVKM. V was pared by 3 bases and J by 3 bases, with 2 bases of the junction left unmatched. The CDR3 has 14 amino acids. The CDR3 coding sequence is TGTGCCAGCAGTTTGACAGGGAACAATCAGCCCCAGCATTTT. Its protein product is CASSLTGNNQPQHF. Complete variable domain (other parts from reference TRBV28 and TRBJ1-5): DVKVTQSSRYLVKRTGEKVFLECVQDMDHENMFWYRQDPGLGLRLIYFSYDVKMKEKGDIPEGYSVSREKKERFSLILESASTNQTSMYLCASSLTGNNQPQHFGDGTRLSIL.

V usage is TRBV19 and J usage is TRBJ1-5; 9 bases agree with TRBD1. The germline gives CDR1 LNHDA, CDR2 SQIVND (reference sequence). Trimming took 5 bases from V and 0 from J; bases not matched to a gene: 2. The CDR3 loop spans 15 amino acids. CDR3: CASSPTGGSNQPQHF. The CDR3 DNA is TGTGCCAGTAGTCCGACAGGGGGTAGCAATCAGCCCCAGCATTTT. The entire variable domain, with the rest obtained from reference TRBV19 and TRBJ1-5, is as follows: DGGITQSPKYLFRKEGQNVTLSCEQNLNHDAMYWYRQDPGQGLRLIYYSQIVNDFQKGDIAEGYSVSREKKESFPLTVTSAQKNPTAFYLCASSPTGGSNQPQHFGDGTRLSIL.

In its sample, this clone was seen a few times. The chain joins TRBV29-1 to TRBJ1-1, with 7 positions matching TRBD1. The V gene's germline CDR1 is SQVTM and CDR2 ANQGSEA. The CDR3 is 13 amino acids. J gave up 4 bases and V 8 bases, and 10 bases lay outside the gene matches. DNA for the CDR3: TGCAGCACGACCCCGACAGGGTTCACTGAAGCTTTCTTT. Translation gives CSTTPTGFTEAFF.

In this sample, this clone turned up a few times. The chain has TRBV19 and TRBJ1-2, with D tentatively TRBD1 (5 bases). The CDR3 covers 16 residues. The germline V and J ends were trimmed by 4 bases and 0 bases, with 15 bases remaining between them. CDR1 and CDR2 (germline): LNHDA, SQIVND (reference sequence). The chain's CDR3 is CASSRQKQDPNYGYTF. CDR3 in DNA: TGTGCCAGTAGTAGGCAAAAACAGGACCCTAACTATGGCTACACCTTC.

Regarding this clone: One junction end disagrees with the germline gene, perhaps due to a read error. The V and J genes are TRBV7-8 and TRBJ2-7; TRBD1 agrees at 9 bases. The CDR3 is 12 amino acids. Germline V lookup: CDR1 SGHVS, CDR2 FQNEAQ. The CDR3 protein is CASSLGTGRCHF. CDR3 sequence (DNA): TGTGCCAGCAGTCTCGGGACAGGGAGATGCCACTTC.

This clone was found a few times. J is TRBJ1-2 and V is TRBV10-3, with D hard to call. V lost 0 bases to trimming and J lost 3 bases, with 17 bases between them. Germline V gene lookup returns CDR1 ENHRY and CDR2 SYGVKD. This CDR3 has 17 residues. The CDR3 region has the DNA TGTGCCATCAGTGAGTCGATATTGGCAATTGGAGACTATGGCTACACCTTC. Encoded protein: CAISESILAIGDYGYTF.

This chain uses TRBV7-6 with TRBJ1-1; D might be TRBD1 (5 bases). In germline, CDR1 is SGHVS, CDR2 FNYEAQ. The V end was cut by 4 bases, the J end by 0 bases, with 12 bases between. This CDR3 is built from 15 residues. CDR3 in DNA: TGTGCCAGCAGCTCTCAGGGTTTTATGAACACTGAAGCTTTCTTT. It is translated as CASSSQGFMNTEAFF.

This clone showed up just once. The chain recombines TRBV5-4 with TRBJ2-7; D remains unclear. In germline, CDR1 is SGHNT, CDR2 YYREEE (reference sequence). Trimming removed 0 bases at V and 3 bases at J, with 13 bases between. The CDR3 is made up of 15 amino acids. CDR3 amino acids: CASSLASEPGYEQYF. In nucleotides, the CDR3 is TGTGCCAGCAGCTTGGCCTCGGAGCCGGGCTACGAGCAGTACTTC.

V gene TRBV4-1 combines with J gene TRBJ2-7, with TRBD2 identical over 9 bases. Germline CDR1 is MGHRA and CDR2 is YSYEKL. After removal of 3 bases from V and 0 bases from J, the junction contained 15 bases not matched to a gene. There are 19 residues in the CDR3. CDR3 DNA: TGCGCCAGCAGCCACCAAAAAGGGGTAGCGGGGGCCAGCTCCTACGAGCAGTACTTC. Protein sequence: CASSHQKGVAGASSYEQYF.

This clone appeared once. The V call is TRBV4-2, the J call TRBJ1-6; maybe TRBD1 (6 bases). V shed 1 base and J shed 9 bases, with 19 bases lying between them. There are 17 residues in the CDR3. Per the germline V gene, CDR1 is LGHNA and CDR2 is YNFKEQ. The CDR3 nucleotides are TGTGCCAGCAGCCAAGCCAGCATTCTCTTAGGGGGTTCACCCCTCCACTTT. Encoded protein: CASSQASILLGGSPLHF.

Points on this clone: Other DNA sequences in the same sample also yield this CDR3. CDR3 loop: CASSPGQGNQPQHF. The DNA for the CDR3 is TGTGCCAGCTCACCGGGACAGGGTAACCAGCCCCAGCATTTT. The genes are TRBV18 and TRBJ1-5; 9 bases match TRBD1. Germline CDR1 KGHSH, CDR2 LQKENI. CDR3 length: 14 amino acids. The junction had 4 bases not matched to a gene; V was cut back by 3 bases and J by 7 bases.

The chain carries TRBV4-1 and TRBJ1-2; no firm D call. Germline V lookup: CDR1 MGHRA, CDR2 YSYEKL. The length of the CDR3 is 13 residues. V was trimmed by 0 bases and J by 4 bases, leaving 6 bases between them. Here the CDR3 reads CASSQDPSYGYTF. The CDR3 bases are TGCGCCAGCAGCCAAGATCCCAGCTATGGCTACACCTTC.

This clone was seen only a few times. The rearrangement joins TRBV4-2 to TRBJ2-7, with 7 bases aligning to TRBD2. Germline V gives CDR1 LGHNA, CDR2 YNFKEQ. With 0 bases clipped from V and 7 bases from J, the junction kept 9 bases outside the gene matches. The CDR3 is 15 amino acids. The CDR3 DNA follows: TGTGCCAGCAGCCAAGATCCAGCGGGGCGCCGGGAGCAGTACTTC. This encodes CASSQDPAGRREQYF.

The chain is built from TRBV14 and TRBJ2-7; TRBD1 might be the D (5 bases). CDR3 length: 15 amino acids. The V end was cut by 1 base, the J end by 5 bases, with 15 bases between. Germline V lookup: CDR1 SGHDN, CDR2 FVKESK. The CDR3 bases are TGTGCCAGCAGCCAAGGTGTGGCAGGGCTCGACGAGCAGTACTTC. Protein product: CASSQGVAGLDEQYF. Based on the CDR3 plus reference TRBV14 and TRBJ2-7, the full variable domain is EAGVTQFPSHSVIEKGQTVTLRCDPISGHDNLYWYRRVMGKEIKFLLHFVKESKQDESGMPNNRFLAERTGGTYSTLKVQPAELEDSGVYFCASSQGVAGLDEQYFGPGTRLTVT.